This TCR beta chain was captured by sequencing in a study of resident and recirculating memory T cells in vitiligo. Study summary: Epidermis came from shave biopsies of lesional and nonlesional sites, plus PBMCs.

General study points: TCR sequences were not conserved across biopsy sites or patients.

On this clone itself: Its antigen is still unknown.

In germline, CDR1 is SNHLY, CDR2 FYNNEI. The V end lost 7 bases, the J end lost 5 bases, and 11 bases lay between the germline ends. CDR3 size: 13 residues. The repertoire was sequenced with immunoSEQ multiplex PCR; TCRdb's copy has only in-frame clones and lacks some. The sample consists of around 70,000 clones, roughly 92% of them appearing once. Stability required unchanged lesions during the previous 6 months. The rearrangement links TRBV2 to TRBJ1-4; D gene unclear. This receptor was obtained from a male donor with vitiligo. The sequencing sample was made of blood. The chain's CDR3 is CASKVTMNEKLFF. The CDR3 nucleotides are TGTGCCAGCAAAGTCACAATGAATGAAAAACTGTTTTTT.